The source of this T cell receptor beta chain is a study of CD8 T cells in ankylosing spondylitis. Overall study findings and caveats: Enrichment of disease-linked clones was reportedly significant in matched ankylosing spondylitis synovial fluid. Reactive arthritis synovial fluid and blood previously showed some of these motif variants. Ankylosing spondylitis blood seemed to carry a telltale TCR beta motif made of about 8 highly homologous variants.

Researchers built TCR beta libraries using quantitative 5'-RACE with molecular barcodes. TCRdb redid the calling of the 5' RACE reads with MiXCR, one entry per CDR3 protein. The repertoire has around 30,000 distinct CDR3 sequences, approximately 15% of them found once; the top ten carry 35% to 45%. This clonotype was counted many times. Its antigen remains unidentified. The source is a male donor with ankylosing spondylitis or in good health (not recorded which). Input material: blood.

The CDR3 bases are TGTGCCAGCAGCTTAGAAGGAGACACTGAAGCTTTCTTT. Protein: CASSLEGDTEAFF. The chain is built from TRBV7-2 and TRBJ1-1; no clear D. The V end lost 1 base, the J end lost 3 bases, and 6 bases lay between the germline ends. The V gene's germline CDR1 is SGHTA and CDR2 FQGNSA. This CDR3 is built from 13 residues.